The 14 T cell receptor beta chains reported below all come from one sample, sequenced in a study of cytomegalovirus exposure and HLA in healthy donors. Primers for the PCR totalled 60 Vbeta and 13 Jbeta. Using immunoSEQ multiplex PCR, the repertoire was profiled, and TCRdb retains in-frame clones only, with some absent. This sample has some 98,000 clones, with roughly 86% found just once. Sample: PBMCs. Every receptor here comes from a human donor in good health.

As DNA, the CDR3 is TGTGCCAGCAGCCAGCTTGTGGGCCTCGGGGAGCTGTTTTTT. Encoded protein: CASSQLVGLGELFF. The chain links TRBV7-3 to TRBJ2-2; D remains unclear. The CDR3 is 14 amino acids. The V and J ends lost 5 bases and 7 bases respectively, with 14 bases between them. Germline lookup yields CDR1 SGHTA and CDR2 FQGTGA. Filled out from reference TRBV7-3 and TRBJ2-2, the complete variable domain reads GAGVSQTPSNKVTEKGKYVELRCDPISGHTALYWYRQSLGQGPEFLIYFQGTGAADDSGLPNDRFFAVRPEGSVSTLKIQRTERGDSAVYLCASSQLVGLGELFFGEGSRLTVL.

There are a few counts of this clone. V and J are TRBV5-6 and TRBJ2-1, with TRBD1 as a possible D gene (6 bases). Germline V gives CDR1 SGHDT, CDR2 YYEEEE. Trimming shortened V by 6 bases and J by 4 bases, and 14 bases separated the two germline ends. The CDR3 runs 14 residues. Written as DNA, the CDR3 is TGTGCCAGCAACTTTGGCAGGGGATACAATGAGCAGTTCTTC. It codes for CASNFGRGYNEQFF.

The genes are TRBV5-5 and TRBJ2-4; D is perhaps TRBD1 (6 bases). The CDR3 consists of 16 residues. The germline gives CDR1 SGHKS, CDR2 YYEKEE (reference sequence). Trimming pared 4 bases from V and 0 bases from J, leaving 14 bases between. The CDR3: CASSLEQGSAKNIQYF. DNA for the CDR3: TGTGCCAGCAGCCTAGAACAGGGTTCAGCCAAAAACATTCAGTACTTC.

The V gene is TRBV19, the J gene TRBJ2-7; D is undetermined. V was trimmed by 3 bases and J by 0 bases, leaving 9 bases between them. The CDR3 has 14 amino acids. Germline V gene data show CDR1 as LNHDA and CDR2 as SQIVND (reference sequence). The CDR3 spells CASSITSSSYEQYF. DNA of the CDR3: TGTGCCAGTAGTATCACATCAAGCTCCTACGAGCAGTACTTC.

The CDR3, as DNA: TGTGCCAGCAGCCCTACCCCGCTTGGCAATCAGCCCCAGCATTTT. This translates into CASSPTPLGNQPQHF. This sequence joins TRBV11-3 and TRBJ1-5; no firm D call. V shed 5 bases and J shed 2 bases, with 13 bases lying between them. Germline lookup yields CDR1 SGHNT and CDR2 YENEEA. The CDR3 covers 15 residues.

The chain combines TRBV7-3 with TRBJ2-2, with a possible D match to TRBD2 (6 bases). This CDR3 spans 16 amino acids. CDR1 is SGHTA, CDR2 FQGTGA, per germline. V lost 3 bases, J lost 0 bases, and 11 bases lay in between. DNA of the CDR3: TGTGCCAGCAGCTTGGAGGGCAGGGCGAACACCGGGGAGCTGTTTTTT. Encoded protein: CASSLEGRANTGELFF.

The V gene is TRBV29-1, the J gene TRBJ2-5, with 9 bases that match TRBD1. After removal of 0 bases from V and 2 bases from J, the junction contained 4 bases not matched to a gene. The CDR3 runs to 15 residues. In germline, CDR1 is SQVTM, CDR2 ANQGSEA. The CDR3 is CSVEDRDRAQETQYF. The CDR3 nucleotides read TGCAGCGTTGAAGATAGGGACAGGGCACAAGAGACCCAGTACTTC.

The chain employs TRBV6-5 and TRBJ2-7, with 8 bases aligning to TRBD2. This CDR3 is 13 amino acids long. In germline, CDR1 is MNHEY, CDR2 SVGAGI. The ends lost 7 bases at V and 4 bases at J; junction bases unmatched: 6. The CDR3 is CASTGGETYEQYF. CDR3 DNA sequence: TGTGCCAGCACGGGGGGGGAAACGTACGAGCAGTACTTC.

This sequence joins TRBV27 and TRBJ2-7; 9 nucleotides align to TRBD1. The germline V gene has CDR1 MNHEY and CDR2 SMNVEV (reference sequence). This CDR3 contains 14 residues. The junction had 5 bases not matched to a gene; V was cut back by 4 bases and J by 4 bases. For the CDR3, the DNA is TGTGCCAGCAGTTACCGGGACAGGGATTACGAGCAGTACTTC. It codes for CASSYRDRDYEQYF.

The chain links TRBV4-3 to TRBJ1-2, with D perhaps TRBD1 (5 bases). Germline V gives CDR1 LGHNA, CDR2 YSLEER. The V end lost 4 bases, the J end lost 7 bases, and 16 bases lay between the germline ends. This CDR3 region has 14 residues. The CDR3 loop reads CASSLVLGLSGYTF. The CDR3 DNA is TGCGCCAGCAGCCTCGTCCTGGGGCTATCTGGCTACACCTTC.

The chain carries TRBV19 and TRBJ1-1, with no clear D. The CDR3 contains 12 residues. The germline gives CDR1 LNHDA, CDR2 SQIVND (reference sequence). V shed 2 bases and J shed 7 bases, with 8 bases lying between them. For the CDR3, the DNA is TGTGCCAGTAGTATATTTTCCGGTGAAGCTTTCTTT. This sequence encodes CASSIFSGEAFF.

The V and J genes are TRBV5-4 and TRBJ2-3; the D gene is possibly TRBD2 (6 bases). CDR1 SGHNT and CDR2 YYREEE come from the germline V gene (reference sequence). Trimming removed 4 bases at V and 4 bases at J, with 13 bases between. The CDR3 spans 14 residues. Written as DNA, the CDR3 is TGTGCCAGCAGCCAGGAGGGTGGGGCAGATACGCAGTATTTT. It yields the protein CASSQEGGADTQYF.

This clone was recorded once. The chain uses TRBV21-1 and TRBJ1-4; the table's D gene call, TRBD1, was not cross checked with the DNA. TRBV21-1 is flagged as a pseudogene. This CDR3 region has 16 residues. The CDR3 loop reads CASSKVGTPWDEKLFF. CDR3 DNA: TGTGCCAGCAGCAAAGTTGGGACACCCTGGGATGAAAAACTGTTTTTT.

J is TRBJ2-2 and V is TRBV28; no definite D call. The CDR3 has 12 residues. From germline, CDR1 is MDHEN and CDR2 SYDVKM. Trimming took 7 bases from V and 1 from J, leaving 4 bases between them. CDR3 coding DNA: TGTGCCAGCATTAAGAACACCGGGGAGCTGTTTTTT. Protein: CASIKNTGELFF.